Presented here are 10 T cell receptor beta chains from one specimen sequenced in a study of identical twins. One entry per CDR3 protein, called by TCRdb with MiXCR from the 5' RACE reads. The sample lists under 1 million distinct CDR3 sequences; 9% to 15% were seen once. The data were also submitted as part of a second study, on yellow fever vaccine responses in identical twins.

The sequencing input was PBMCs. The receptor source for this set is a woman aged 18-30 years in good health.

This clonotype was picked up many times. The gene calls are TRBV5-1 and TRBJ1-5, with unresolved D. With 0 bases removed from V and 4 bases from J, the gap between germline ends came to 11 bases. Germline-derived CDR1 and CDR2 are SGHRS and YFSETQ. The CDR3 extends over 15 amino acids. The CDR3 DNA is TGCGCCAGCAGCTTGGATGGGTCAGAGAATCAGCCCCAGCATTTT. Protein sequence: CASSLDGSENQPQHF. Variable domain in full (rest from reference TRBV5-1 and TRBJ1-5): KAGVTQTPRYLIKTRGQQVTLSCSPISGHRSVSWYQQTPGQGLQFLFEYFSETQRNKGNFPGRFSGRQFSNSRSEMNVSTLELGDSALYLCASSLDGSENQPQHFGDGTRLSIL.

This clonotype was observed a handful of times. The genes are TRBV28 and TRBJ1-1, with TRBD1 matching 7 bases. The V segment lost 4 bases and the J segment 4 bases; nucleotides outside the gene matches: 9. Germline assignment: CDR1 MDHEN and CDR2 SYDVKM. This CDR3 spans 15 amino acids. The CDR3 protein is CASSSLRAGGTEAFF. Here the CDR3 DNA reads TGTGCCAGCAGTTCCCTTCGTGCAGGGGGCACTGAAGCTTTCTTT.

The chain recombines TRBV12-5 with TRBJ1-2; D uncertain. The CDR3 loop spans 11 amino acids. The V end lost 5 bases, the J end lost 8 bases, and 9 bases lay between the germline ends. Germline-derived CDR1 and CDR2 are LGHNT and FRNRAP. The CDR3 sequence is CASGPEGGYTF. The CDR3 coding sequence is TGTGCTAGTGGTCCCGAAGGGGGCTACACCTTC.

This clonotype was picked up many times. The chain employs TRBV14 and TRBJ2-2, with D unclear. CDR3 length: 14 residues. Trimming took off 1 base at V and 1 base at J, with 4 bases between the two ends. Germline V CDR1 and CDR2: SGHDN, FVKESK. CDR3 amino acids: CASSQVENTGELFF. The CDR3 region has the DNA TGTGCCAGCAGCCAAGTAGAGAACACCGGGGAGCTGTTTTTT.

This chain joins TRBV9 and TRBJ2-1; maybe TRBD2 (6 bases). The germline V and J ends were trimmed by 2 bases and 3 bases, with 12 bases remaining between them. The CDR3 has 15 amino acids. From germline, CDR1 is SGDLS and CDR2 YYNGEE. As DNA, the CDR3 is TGTGCCAGCAGCGTGGGGACTCCAGTCTACAATGAGCAGTTCTTC. Translating gives CASSVGTPVYNEQFF.

The rearrangement links TRBV7-7 to TRBJ2-2, with 11 bases fitting TRBD2. V shed 5 bases, J shed 1 base, and the junction held 3 bases outside the gene matches. The CDR3 consists of 16 residues. Germline CDR1 and CDR2: SSHAT and FNYEAQ (reference sequence). The CDR3 sequence is CASSETSGGNTGELFF. As DNA, the CDR3 is TGTGCCAGCAGCGAAACTAGCGGGGGGAACACCGGGGAGCTGTTTTTT.

This clonotype was counted a few times. The genes are TRBV12-5 and TRBJ2-1, with 8 bases that match TRBD2. CDR1 is LGHNT, CDR2 FRNRAP, per germline. V shed 5 bases, J shed 6 bases, and the junction held 12 bases outside the gene matches. This CDR3 has 16 residues. The CDR3 protein is CASGTQGAGVSNEQFF. The CDR3 DNA sequence: TGTGCTAGTGGTACCCAGGGAGCGGGAGTAAGCAATGAGCAGTTCTTC.

The chain is built from TRBV19 and TRBJ2-1, with 10 bases aligning to TRBD2. Germline values: CDR1 LNHDA, CDR2 SQIVND (reference sequence). The ends lost 4 bases at V and 4 bases at J; junction bases unmatched: 10. CDR3 length: 17 amino acids. For the CDR3, the DNA is TGTGCCAGTAGTACTGTAGGACTAGCGGACCGGTACAATGAGCAGTTCTTC. It yields the protein CASSTVGLADRYNEQFF.

This clonotype was counted ten times or more. The chain combines TRBV12-3 or TRBV12-4 with TRBJ2-5; perhaps TRBD2 as D (6 bases). This CDR3 spans 14 amino acids. V dropped 5 bases and J dropped 2 bases, with 12 bases sitting between them. The CDR3 DNA reads TGTGCCAGCAGTAAGGGGACTGAACAAGAGACCCAGTACTTC. Its translation is CASSKGTEQETQYF.

The rearrangement links TRBV10-2 to TRBJ2-7; no reliable D call. V dropped 6 bases and J dropped 0 bases, with 12 bases sitting between them. This CDR3 comprises 14 residues. Germline CDR1 and CDR2: WSHSY and SAAADI. Written as DNA, the CDR3 is TGCGCCAGCAGGGAAGCCATGTACTCCTACGAGCAGTACGTC. Amino acids: CASREAMYSYEQYV.